This is a list of T cell receptor beta chains from one sample in a study of blood T cell repertoires in COVID-19. The protocol was immunoSEQ multiplex PCR, while the TCRdb copy is restricted to in-frame clones and leaves out a portion. In the table there are 80,000 to 100,000 clones, around 87% of which are singletons. Material for sequencing was peripheral blood. These receptors came from a human donor in a cohort sampled during active COVID-19. Each CDR3 is given with its conserved first and last residue. A D gene is named only where the DNA matches it firmly. For some rows the clone size is stated as once, few or many, or as a class when expanded; others skip it.

V gene	J gene	clone size	D gene	CDR3 DNA	CDR3 protein
TRBV6-1	TRBJ1-1	.	.	TGTGCCAGCAGTGAAGATTTGGCCCGGAGAAACACTGAAGCTTTCTTT	CASSEDLARRNTEAFF
TRBV7-6	TRBJ1-2	few	TRBD1	TGTGCCAGCAGCTTAGGAACCGTGACAGGGAACTATGGCTACACCTTC	CASSLGTVTGNYGYTF
TRBV5-1	TRBJ2-3	.	TRBD1	TGCGCCAGCAGCTTGGAAGGACAGGGACCCGATACGCAGTATTTT	CASSLEGQGPDTQYF
TRBV7-2	TRBJ1-2	once	.	TGTGCCAGCAGCTTAGCCGCTGCGGCCCCAGGGAACACCTTC	CASSLAAAAPGNTF
TRBV5-4	TRBJ2-7	.	.	TGTGCCAGCAGTTTTTCGGGAGAGGGAGAGCAGTACTTC	CASSFSGEGEQYF
TRBV7-3	TRBJ1-6	.	.	TGTGCCAGCAGCCTCCCGGGTTCACCCCTCCACTTT	CASSLPGSPLHF
TRBV29-1	TRBJ2-7	.	TRBD1	TGCAGCGTCACCGGACAGGGGAGTCCCTACGAGCAGTACTTC	CSVTGQGSPYEQYF
TRBV7-9	TRBJ2-3	.	.	TGTGCCAGCAGCGACCAGGGGAGATCAGATACGCAGTATTTT	CASSDQGRSDTQYF
TRBV28	TRBJ2-1	.	TRBD1	TGTGCCAGCAGTAGGGGGCTGGAGGACTACAATGAGCAGTTCTTC	CASSRGLEDYNEQFF
TRBV24-1	TRBJ1-2	.	.	TGTGCCACCAGAGATCCCACAGCAGCCTATGGCTACACCTTC	CATRDPTAAYGYTF
TRBV5-1	TRBJ2-5	.	TRBD2	TGCGCCAGCAGCGAGACTCGGGGGGTGGAAGAGACCCAGTACTTC	CASSETRGVEETQYF
TRBV28	TRBJ1-6	.	.	TGTGCCAGCAGTTGGACTGGGAGCTCCTATAATTCACCCCTCCACTTT	CASSWTGSSYNSPLHF
TRBV7-2	TRBJ2-7	.	TRBD1	TGTGCCAGCAGCTTTCCATTGGGACAGGGTTACGAGCAGTACTTC	CASSFPLGQGYEQYF
TRBV2	TRBJ2-7	once	.	TGTGCCAGCAGAGCGCAAGGGAGCTCCTACGAGCAGTACTTC	CASRAQGSSYEQYF
TRBV5-1	TRBJ2-3	.	TRBD1	TGCGCCAGCAATAACAGGGGGCAGGGCACAGATACGCAGTATTTT	CASNNRGQGTDTQYF
TRBV2	TRBJ2-1	many	TRBD2	TGTGCCAGCAGTGCCGGGCAGACTAGCGGCTACAATGAGCAGTTCTTC	CASSAGQTSGYNEQFF
TRBV7-9	TRBJ2-1	.	TRBD2	TGTGCCAGCAGCCAGCGGGGAAGCTCCTACAATGAGCAGTTCTTC	CASSQRGSSYNEQFF
TRBV5-5	TRBJ2-7	.	.	TGTGCCAGCAGCTTGGAAAACCCAGGGGCCTACGAGCAGTACTTC	CASSLENPGAYEQYF
TRBV11-2	TRBJ2-3	.	.	TGTGCCAGCAGGGTAGTGGGCACAGATACGCAGTATTTT	CASRVVGTDTQYF
TRBV3-1/TRBV3-2	TRBJ1-4	few	.	TGTGCCAGCAGCCAAGAAGAGGTAAAACTGTTTTTT	CASSQEEVKLFF
TRBV11-2	TRBJ2-2	.	TRBD1	TGTGCCAGCAGCTTAGTAGGGGGCTGGGGCACCGGGGAGCTGTTTTTT	CASSLVGGWGTGELFF
TRBV7-9	TRBJ1-1	.	.	TGTGCCAGCAGCCAAAGGGAGGACACTGAAGCTTTCTTT	CASSQREDTEAFF